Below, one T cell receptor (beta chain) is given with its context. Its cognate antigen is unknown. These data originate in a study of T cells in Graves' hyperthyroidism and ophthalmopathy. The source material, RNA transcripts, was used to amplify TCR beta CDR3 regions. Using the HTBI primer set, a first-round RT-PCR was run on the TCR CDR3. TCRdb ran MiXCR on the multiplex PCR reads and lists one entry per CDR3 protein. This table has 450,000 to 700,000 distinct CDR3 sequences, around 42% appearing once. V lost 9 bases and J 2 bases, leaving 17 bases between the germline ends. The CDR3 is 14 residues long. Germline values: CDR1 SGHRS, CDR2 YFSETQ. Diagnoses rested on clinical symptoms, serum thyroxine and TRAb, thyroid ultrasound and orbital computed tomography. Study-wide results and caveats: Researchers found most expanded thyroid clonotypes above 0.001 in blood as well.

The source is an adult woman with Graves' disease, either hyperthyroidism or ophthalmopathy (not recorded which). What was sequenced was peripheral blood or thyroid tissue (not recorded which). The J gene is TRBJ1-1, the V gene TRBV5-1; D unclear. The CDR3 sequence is CANGRQTRNTEAFF. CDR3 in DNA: TGCGCCAACGGCCGCCAGACCCGAAACACTGAAGCTTTCTTT.